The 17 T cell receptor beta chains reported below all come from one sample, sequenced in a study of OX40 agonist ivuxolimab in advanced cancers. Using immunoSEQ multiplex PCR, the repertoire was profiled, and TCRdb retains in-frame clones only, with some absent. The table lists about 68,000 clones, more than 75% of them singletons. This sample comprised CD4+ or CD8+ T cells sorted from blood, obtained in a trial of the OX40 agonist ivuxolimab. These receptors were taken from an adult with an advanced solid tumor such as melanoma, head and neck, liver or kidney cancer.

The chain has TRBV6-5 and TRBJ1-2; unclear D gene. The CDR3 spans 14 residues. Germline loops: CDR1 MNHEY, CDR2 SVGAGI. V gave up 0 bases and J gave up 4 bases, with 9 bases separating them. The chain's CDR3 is CASSYSFGVYGYTF. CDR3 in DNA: TGTGCCAGCAGTTACTCGTTCGGGGTCTATGGCTACACCTTC.

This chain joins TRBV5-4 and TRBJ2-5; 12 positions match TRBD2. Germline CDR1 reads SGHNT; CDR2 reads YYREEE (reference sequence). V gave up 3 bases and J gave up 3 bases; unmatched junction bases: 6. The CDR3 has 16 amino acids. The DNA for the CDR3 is TGTGCCAGCAGCTCACCTAGCGGGGGGGCGGAAGAGACCCAGTACTTC. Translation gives CASSSPSGGAEETQYF.

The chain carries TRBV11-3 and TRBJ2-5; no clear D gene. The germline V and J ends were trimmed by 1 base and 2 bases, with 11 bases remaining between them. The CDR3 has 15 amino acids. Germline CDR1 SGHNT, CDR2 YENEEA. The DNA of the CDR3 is TGTGCCAGCAGCTTAGGGGCAGACCTACAAGAGACCCAGTACTTC. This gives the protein CASSLGADLQETQYF.

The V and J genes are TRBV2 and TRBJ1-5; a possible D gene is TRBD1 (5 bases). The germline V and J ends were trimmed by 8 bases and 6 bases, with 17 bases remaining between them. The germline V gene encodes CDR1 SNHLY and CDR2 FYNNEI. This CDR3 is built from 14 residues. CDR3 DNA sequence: TGTGCCAGCGGGGGGGGAGCCCCCTTTCAGCCCCAGCATTTT. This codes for CASGGGAPFQPQHF.

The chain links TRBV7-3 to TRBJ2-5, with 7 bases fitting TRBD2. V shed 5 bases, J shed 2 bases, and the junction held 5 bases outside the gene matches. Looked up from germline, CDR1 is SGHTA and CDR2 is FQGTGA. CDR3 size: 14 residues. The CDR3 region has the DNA TGTGCCAGCAGCGTTAGCGGGCGGCAAGAGACCCAGTACTTC. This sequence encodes CASSVSGRQETQYF.

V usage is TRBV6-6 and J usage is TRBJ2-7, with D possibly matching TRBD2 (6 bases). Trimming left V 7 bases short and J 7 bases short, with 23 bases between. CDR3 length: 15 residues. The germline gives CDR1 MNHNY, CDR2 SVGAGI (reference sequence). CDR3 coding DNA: TGTGCCAGCACTTCCCGTAGCCCGGGGCGGGGAGAGCAGTACTTC. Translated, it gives CASTSRSPGRGEQYF.

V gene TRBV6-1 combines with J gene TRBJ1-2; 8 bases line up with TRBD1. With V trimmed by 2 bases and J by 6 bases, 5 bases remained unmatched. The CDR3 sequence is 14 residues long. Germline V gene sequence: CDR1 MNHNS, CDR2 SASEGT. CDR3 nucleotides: TGTGCCAGCAGTGAACGGGACAGGAGGGATGGCTACACCTTC. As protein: CASSERDRRDGYTF.

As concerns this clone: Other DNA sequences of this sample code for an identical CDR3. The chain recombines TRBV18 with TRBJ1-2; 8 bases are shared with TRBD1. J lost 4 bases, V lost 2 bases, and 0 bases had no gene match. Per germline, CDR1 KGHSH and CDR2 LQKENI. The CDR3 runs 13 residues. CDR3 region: CASSPDRGYGYTF. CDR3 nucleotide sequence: TGTGCCAGCTCACCAGACAGGGGCTATGGCTACACCTTC.

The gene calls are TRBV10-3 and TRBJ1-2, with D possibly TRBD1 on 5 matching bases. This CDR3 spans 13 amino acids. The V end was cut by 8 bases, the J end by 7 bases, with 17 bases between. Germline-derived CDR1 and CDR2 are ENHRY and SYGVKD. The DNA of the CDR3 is TGTGCCATCGATTCAGGGAATCGAGTTGGCTACACCTTC. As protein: CAIDSGNRVGYTF.

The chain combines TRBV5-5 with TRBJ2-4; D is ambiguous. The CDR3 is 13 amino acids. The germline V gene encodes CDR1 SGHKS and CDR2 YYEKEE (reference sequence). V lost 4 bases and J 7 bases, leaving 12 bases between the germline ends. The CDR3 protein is CASSPEGRNIQYF. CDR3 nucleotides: TGTGCCAGCAGCCCCGAAGGACGGAACATTCAGTACTTC.

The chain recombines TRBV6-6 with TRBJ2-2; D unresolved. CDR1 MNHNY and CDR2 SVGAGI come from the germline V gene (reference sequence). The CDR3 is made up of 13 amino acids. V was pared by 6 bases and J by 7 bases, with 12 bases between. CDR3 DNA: TGTGCCAGCAGCAAACACGGAAACGGGGAGCTGTTTTTT. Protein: CASSKHGNGELFF.

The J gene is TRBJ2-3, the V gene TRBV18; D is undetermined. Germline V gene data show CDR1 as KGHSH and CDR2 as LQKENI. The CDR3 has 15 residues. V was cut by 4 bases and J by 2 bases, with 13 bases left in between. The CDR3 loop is CASSLSSPATDTQYF. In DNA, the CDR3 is TGTGCCAGCTCACTTTCCTCCCCGGCCACAGATACGCAGTATTTT.

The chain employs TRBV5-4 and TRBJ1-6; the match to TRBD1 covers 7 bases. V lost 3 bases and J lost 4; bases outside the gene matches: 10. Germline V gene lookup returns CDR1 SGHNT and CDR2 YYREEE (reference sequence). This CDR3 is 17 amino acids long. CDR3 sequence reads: CASSWRGGQQYNSPLHF. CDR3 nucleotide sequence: TGTGCCAGCAGCTGGCGAGGGGGACAGCAATATAATTCACCCCTCCACTTT.

CDR3 region: CASSLGEVTDTQYF. Written as DNA, the CDR3 is TGCGCCAGCAGCTTGGGTGAGGTGACAGATACGCAGTATTTT. The chain recombines TRBV5-1 with TRBJ2-3; D call uncertain. The CDR3 is 14 amino acids. Germline V CDR1 and CDR2: SGHRS, YFSETQ. Trimming pared 0 bases from V and 3 bases from J, leaving 8 bases between.

The CDR3 protein is CASSPAGTGGVQPQHF. The CDR3 DNA is TGTGCCAGCAGCCCGGCCGGGACAGGGGGGGTTCAGCCCCAGCATTTT. The chain carries TRBV7-2 and TRBJ1-5, with 11 positions matching TRBD1. The CDR3 consists of 16 residues. The ends lost 5 bases at V and 6 bases at J; junction bases unmatched: 9. Germline values: CDR1 SGHTA, CDR2 FQGNSA.

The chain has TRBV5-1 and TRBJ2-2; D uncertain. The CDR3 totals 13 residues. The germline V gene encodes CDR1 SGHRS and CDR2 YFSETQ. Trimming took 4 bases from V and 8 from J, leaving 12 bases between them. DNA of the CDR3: TGCGCCAGCAGCCCGGACGGTGAGGGGGAGCTGTTTTTT. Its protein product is CASSPDGEGELFF.

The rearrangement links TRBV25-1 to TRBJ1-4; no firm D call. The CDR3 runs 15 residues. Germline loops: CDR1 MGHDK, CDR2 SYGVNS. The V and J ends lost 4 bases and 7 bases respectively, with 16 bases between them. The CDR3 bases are TGTGCCAGCAGTGCTGCCCTCGGTGGTAGTGAAAAACTGTTTTTT. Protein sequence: CASSAALGGSEKLFF.